These T cell receptor beta chains were read from a single sample in a study of T cell responses to AZD1222 COVID-19 vaccine. Profiled with immunoSEQ multiplex PCR; TCRdb holds only in-frame clones, not every one. This table holds around 150,000 clones, roughly 94% found once. Specimen: peripheral blood, collected on day 0 of MenACWY control vaccination. These receptor sequences come from an adult in good health. Both conserved end residues are part of each CDR3. Fields, in order: J gene, V gene, D gene, clone size, CDR3 length, CDR3 protein, CDR3 DNA. D genes are given only for firm matches. Clone size appears in some rows only: once, few, many, or a class for an expanded clone.

TRBJ2-2 | TRBV7-2 | . | . | 14 | CASSRDRNTGELFF | TGTGCCAGCAGCCGCGACAGGAACACCGGGGAGCTGTTTTTT
TRBJ1-2 | TRBV4-2 | TRBD1 | . | 16 | CASSSPGQGTFYGYTF | TGTGCCAGCAGCTCACCGGGACAGGGCACCTTCTATGGCTACACCTTC
TRBJ2-1 | TRBV24-1 | . | few | 12 | CATSEWVGEQFF | TGTGCCACCAGTGAGTGGGTGGGTGAGCAGTTCTTC
TRBJ2-5 | TRBV7-2 | TRBD1 | . | 14 | CASSRRDRGGTQYF | TGTGCCAGCAGCCGCCGGGACAGGGGTGGGACCCAGTACTTC
TRBJ1-3 | TRBV7-2 | . | . | 15 | CASSSSQGPGNTIYF | TGTGCCAGCAGCTCATCACAGGGACCGGGAAACACCATATATTTT
TRBJ2-2 | TRBV10-1 | . | . | 15 | CASSESRTSTGELFF | TGCGCCAGCAGTGAGTCGCGGACGAGCACCGGGGAGCTGTTTTTT
TRBJ2-1 | TRBV6-5 | . | once | 13 | CASSYGGLDEQFF | TGTGCCAGCAGTTACGGCGGGTTAGATGAGCAGTTCTTC
TRBJ1-2 | TRBV3-1/TRBV3-2 | . | . | 13 | CASSPDSVYGYTF | TGTGCCAGCAGCCCGGACAGTGTCTATGGCTACACCTTC
TRBJ2-7 | TRBV2 | . | once | 11 | CASFRDYEQYF | TGTGCCAGCTTTAGAGATTACGAGCAGTACTTC
TRBJ1-1 | TRBV18 | TRBD1 | . | 14 | CASSGGTGRTEAFF | TGTGCCAGCTCAGGAGGGACAGGGAGGACTGAAGCTTTCTTT
TRBJ1-3 | TRBV30 | TRBD1 | many | 16 | CAWIPRQGAPGNTIYF | TGTGCCTGGATTCCGAGACAGGGGGCCCCTGGAAACACCATATATTTT
TRBJ2-7 | TRBV28 | . | . | 16 | CASSLGTARVSYEQYF | TGTGCCAGCAGTTTGGGGACGGCACGGGTGAGCTACGAGCAGTACTTC
TRBJ2-1 | TRBV15 | . | . | 17 | CATSREPARSAYNEQFF | TGTGCCACCAGCAGAGAACCCGCTAGATCCGCCTACAATGAGCAGTTCTTC
TRBJ2-3 | TRBV11-3 | TRBD1 | . | 14 | CASRKRGGMDTQYF | TGTGCCAGCAGGAAACGAGGGGGCATGGATACGCAGTATTTT
TRBJ1-2 | TRBV30 | . | . | 14 | CAWTGDTTNYGYTF | TGTGCCTGGACAGGGGACACCACTAACTATGGCTACACCTTC
TRBJ1-3 | TRBV29-1 | TRBD1 | . | 13 | CGLQGAGGNTIYF | TGTGGCTTACAGGGGGCAGGAGGAAACACCATATATTTT
TRBJ1-3 | TRBV13 | . | . | 12 | CASSFNENTIYF | TGTGCCAGCAGCTTTAACGAAAACACCATATATTTT
TRBJ1-3 | TRBV30 | . | . | 13 | CAWSDSVGNTIYF | TGTGCCTGGAGTGATTCGGTGGGAAACACCATATATTTT